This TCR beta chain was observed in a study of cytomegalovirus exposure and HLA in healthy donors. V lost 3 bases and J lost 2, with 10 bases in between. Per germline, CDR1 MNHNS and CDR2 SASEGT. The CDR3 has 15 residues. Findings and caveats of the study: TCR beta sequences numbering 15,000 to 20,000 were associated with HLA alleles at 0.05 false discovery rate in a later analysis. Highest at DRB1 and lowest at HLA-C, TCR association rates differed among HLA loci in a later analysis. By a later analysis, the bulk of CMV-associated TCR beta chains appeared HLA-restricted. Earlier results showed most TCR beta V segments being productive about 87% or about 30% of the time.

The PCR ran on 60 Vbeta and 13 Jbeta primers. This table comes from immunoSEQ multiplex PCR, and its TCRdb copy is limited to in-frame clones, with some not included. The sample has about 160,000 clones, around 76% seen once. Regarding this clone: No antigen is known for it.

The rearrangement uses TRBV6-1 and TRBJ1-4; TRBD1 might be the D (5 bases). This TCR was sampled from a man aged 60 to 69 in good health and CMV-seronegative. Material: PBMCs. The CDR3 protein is CASSDPGLTNEKLFF. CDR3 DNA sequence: TGTGCCAGCAGTGACCCAGGGTTGACTAATGAAAAACTGTTTTTT.